This T cell receptor beta chain was documented in a study of blood T cell repertoires in COVID-19. The wider study: There were acute and convalescent COVID-19 samples, and they came from the United States, Italy and Spain.

Original processing methods: How many nucleated cells were present was estimated from reference gene primer amplification. Produced via immunoSEQ multiplex PCR; TCRdb's table is partial and in-frame only. From that table come the V and J calls and clone size; the DNA was used to work out D and trimming. The sample includes around 40,000 clones, about 91% seen only once; the top ten take roughly 6%. The V end lost 3 bases, the J end lost 7 bases, and 16 bases lay between the germline ends. Per germline, CDR1 DFQATT and CDR2 SNEGSKA (reference sequence). The length of the CDR3 is 14 residues. The origin of this receptor is a woman aged 80 or over with acute or convalescent COVID-19. The sample taken for sequencing was peripheral blood. The rearrangement uses TRBV20-1 and TRBJ2-1; the D is unclear. The CDR3 region has the DNA TGCAGTGCTAGTTACCGGTTGTCCCGGAATGAGCAGTTCTTC. Its translation is CSASYRLSRNEQFF.